This TCR beta chain was documented in a study of T cells in Graves' hyperthyroidism and ophthalmopathy. The CDR3 regions of TCR beta were amplified from RNA transcripts. TCR CDR3 underwent first-round RT-PCR with the HTBI primer set. TCRdb re-derived calls from the multiplex PCR reads in MiXCR, one entry per CDR3 protein. The table shows 800,000 or so distinct CDR3 sequences, with roughly 37% occurring only once. The CDR3 covers 16 residues. V lost 1 base to trimming and J lost 6 bases, with 18 bases between them. Per the germline V gene, CDR1 is PRHDT and CDR2 is FYEKMQ (reference sequence). This clonotype has only a few counts.

The clonotype comes from a young man with Graves' hyperthyroidism. What was sequenced was blood. V gene TRBV13 combines with J gene TRBJ1-2; D remains ambiguous. In nucleotides, the CDR3 is TGTGCCAGCAGCTTAGAGTTAAATCGAGGGAACCATGGCTACACCTTC. Amino acids: CASSLELNRGNHGYTF.